This T cell receptor beta chain comes out of a study of shared clonotypes between healthy human individuals. Germline V gene lookup returns CDR1 SEHNR and CDR2 FQNEAQ (reference sequence). The length of the CDR3 is 18 residues. V was cut by 2 bases and J by 1 base, with 20 bases left in between. General study points: Investigators collected only blood, and repertoires in tissues likely differ. Clonotype sharing among donors was thought likely to change with sequencing depth.

Remarks on this clone: The antigen is unknown.

Sequenced by immunoSEQ multiplex PCR; TCRdb stores in-frame clones only, minus some. Counted here are millions of clones, approximately 95% occurring once; the ten biggest clones make up 0.39%. The sequenced sample consisted of naive CD4+ T cells from PBMCs. The subset denotes: CD45RA+ positively selected. The clonotype was recovered from a young man in good health. Some clones in this sample may be carry-over from other donors' samples. The chain carries TRBV7-9 and TRBJ1-1; tentative D call: TRBD1 (6 bases). This CDR3 reads CASSLRRGIRTENTEAFF. CDR3 bases: TGTGCCAGCAGCTTAAGAAGGGGAATCCGGACAGAGAACACTGAAGCTTTCTTT. Full variable domain (remainder filled in from reference TRBV7-9 and TRBJ1-1): DTGVSQNPRHKITKRGQNVTFRCDPISEHNRLYWYRQTLGQGPEFLTYFQNEAQLEKSRLLSDRFSAERPKGSFSTLEIQRTEQGDSAMYLCASSLRRGIRTENTEAFFGQGTRLTVV.